Detailed here is one TCR beta chain. The V gene's germline CDR1 is SGHTS and CDR2 YDEGEE. There are 14 residues in the CDR3. V gave up 5 bases and J gave up 8 bases; unmatched junction bases: 7. This record comes from a study of CD8+ T cells in alopecia areata. Following RNA extraction, reverse transcription yielded cDNA that acted as the sequencing template. Assay: immunoSEQ multiplex PCR; the TCRdb copy retains only in-frame clones and omits some. The data show around 140,000 clones, 51% seen once. This clonotype originated in a human donor with alopecia areata. The chain is built from TRBV5-8 and TRBJ1-4; the match to TRBD1 covers 9 bases. Material: CD4+ T cells sorted from blood, obtained at week 0. The CDR3 DNA reads as TGTGCCAGCAGACCACAGGGGGCGCTCGAAAAACTGTTTTTT. Translation: CASRPQGALEKLFF. The full variable domain, with the rest looked up from reference TRBV5-8 and TRBJ1-4, is EAGVTQSPTHLIKTRGQQATLRCSPISGHTSVYWYQQALGLGLQFLLWYDEGEERNRGNFPPRFSGRQFPNYSSELNVNALELEDSALYLCASRPQGALEKLFFGSGTQLSVL.